This T cell receptor (beta chain) emerged from a study of shared clonotypes between healthy human individuals. Germline CDR1 and CDR2: SGDLS and YYNGEE. The CDR3 contains 15 residues. V lost 2 bases to trimming and J lost 3 bases; unmatched junction nucleotides: 4. Authors' processing steps: Junction-only sequences produced by ImmunoSEQ had no quality scores, so filtering differed. This table comes from immunoSEQ multiplex PCR, and its TCRdb copy is limited to in-frame clones, with some not included. That table gives V, J and clone size, and the DNA gave D and trimming. The sample includes about 1.5 million clones, roughly 98% of them seen just once. With regard to this clone: At the DNA level, this CDR3 is encoded by other sequences in the same sample as well.

The sequence was collected from a man aged 25-40 years in good health. Material: naive CD4+ T cells sorted from blood. Subset here: CD45RA+ positively selected. This chain links TRBV9 with TRBJ2-7, with 11 nucleotides matching TRBD2. Here the CDR3 DNA reads TGTGCCAGCAGCGTGGGACTAGCGGTCAACTACGAGCAGTACTTC. This gives the protein CASSVGLAVNYEQYF. Variable domain in full (rest from reference TRBV9 and TRBJ2-7): DSGVTQTPKHLITATGQRVTLRCSPRSGDLSVYWYQQSLDQGLQFLIQYYNGEERAKGNILERFSAQQFPDLHSELNLSSLELGDSALYFCASSVGLAVNYEQYFGPGTRLTVT.